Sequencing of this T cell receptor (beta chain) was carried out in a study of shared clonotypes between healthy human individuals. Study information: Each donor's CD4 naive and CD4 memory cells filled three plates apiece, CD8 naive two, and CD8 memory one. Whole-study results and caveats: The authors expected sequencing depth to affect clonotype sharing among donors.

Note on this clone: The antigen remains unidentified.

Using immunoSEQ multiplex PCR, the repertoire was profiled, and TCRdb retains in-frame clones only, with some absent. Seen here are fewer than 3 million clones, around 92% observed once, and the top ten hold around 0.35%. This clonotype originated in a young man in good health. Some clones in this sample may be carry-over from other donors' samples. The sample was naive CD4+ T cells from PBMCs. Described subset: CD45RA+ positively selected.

The CDR3 DNA follows: TGTGCCAGCAGCAAAGCGCGGCAGGGGGGGAACAATCAGCCCCAGCATTTT. This translates into CASSKARQGGNNQPQHF. This chain connects TRBV21-1 to TRBJ1-5. TRBV21-1 is a pseudogene segment. The CDR3 totals 17 residues.